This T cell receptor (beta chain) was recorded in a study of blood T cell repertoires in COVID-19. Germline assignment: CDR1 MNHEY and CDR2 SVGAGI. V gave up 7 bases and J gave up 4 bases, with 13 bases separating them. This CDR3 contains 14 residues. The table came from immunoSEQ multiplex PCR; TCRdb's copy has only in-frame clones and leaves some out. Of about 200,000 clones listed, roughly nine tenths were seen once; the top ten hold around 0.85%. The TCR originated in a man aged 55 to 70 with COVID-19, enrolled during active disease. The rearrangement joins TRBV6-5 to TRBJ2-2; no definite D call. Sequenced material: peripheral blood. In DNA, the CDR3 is TGTGCCAGCAAATCGTATAGCAGCACCGGGGAGCTGTTTTTT. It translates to CASKSYSSTGELFF.